The present entry profiles one T cell receptor (beta chain) with its context. Its antigen has not been determined. Qualities for individual bases were not recorded, and no much larger clone is one base off. Taken from the germline V gene, the CDR1 and CDR2 loops are MNHEY and SVGAGI. From the cysteine through the phenylalanine, the CDR3 covers 12 amino acids. The read is trimmed to its CDR3 DNA, 36 bases read in frame from base 1. Trimming at the junction amounts to 8 bases on V and 1 base on J, and the germline ends lie 8 bases apart. The data belong to a study of T cells after posttransplantation cyclophosphamide (TCRdb year 2016). The study in broad terms: The study tracked T cell repertoire reconstitution by TRB sequencing after myeloablative bone marrow transplantation using posttransplantation cyclophosphamide as GVHD prophylaxis. Samples from roughly 35 PTCy-treated patients, along with samples from 16 of their related bone marrow donors, underwent antigen receptor sequencing. Blood from all 35 or so PTCy patients who had 1-year posttransplant specimens underwent TRB sequencing. TRB sequencing was also done on up to about 3 additional blood samples from 2 to 5.2 years after transplant in 3 patients, and on pretransplant blood from several patients. Because TRA and TRB clonality correlated tightly in several samples, later TCR analyses were limited to TRB. Public TRB sequences were compared against a database of over 3,600 sequences linked to responses to pathogens, tumor antigens, self-antigens and alloantigens.

Summary of the overall study and its limitations: Across over 40 patients, TRB clonality was highly associated with recipient CMV seropositivity and CMV reactivation, and PTCy diversity was similar to diversity in CNI/methotrexate controls. The TRB repertoires of T cells infiltrating skin or GI tract showed only limited overlap with the TRB repertoires of T cells in blood. Donor-recipient similarity was low at 1-2 months but rose over the first year, and later blood repertoires were often dominated by donor CD8+ memory clones.

Peripheral blood samples were provided by related bone marrow donors on the day of marrow donation. Mononuclear cells from peripheral blood and bone marrow were separated by Ficoll-Hypaque density centrifugation and then cryopreserved. CD4+ and CD8+ T cells, including naive and memory subsets, were sorted by FACS using a FACSAria II. Genomic DNA was used for TRB sequencing, which was performed with the immunoSEQ assay at survey resolution or with the hsTCRB kit. Per the original workflow: The immunoSEQ software handled the initial read processing, while the LymphoSeq R package was used for the repertoire analyses. Clonality was computed as 1 minus normalized Shannon entropy, and a Gini coefficient was also calculated for each TRB dataset. To infer phenotypes in unsorted samples, TRB sequences from sorted subsets of the recipient or donor were mapped onto unsorted samples from the same recipient. TCRdb limited this immuneACCESS table to in-frame rearrangements with V and J called. A share of clones is missing; checked studies link under half to unresolved V genes, and the rest is unexplained. From that table come the V and J calls and clone size; the DNA was used to work out D and trimming. Within this sample are tens of thousands of clones, with approximately 76% of them counted one time only. 0.65% to 0.75% of the sample comes from the top ten.

This receptor was taken from a woman between 55 and 75 years old in good health, CMV-negative, and a related stem cell transplant donor. The V and J genes are TRBV6-5 and TRBJ1-1, with no D gene named confidently. Sequencing was carried out using memory CD4+ T cells sorted from PBMCs. The DNA sequence is given as TGTGCCAGCGGGCGGGGGAACACTGAAGCTTTCTTT. It specifies CASGRGNTEAFF.